These T cell receptor beta chains were read from a single sample in a study of blood T cell repertoires in COVID-19. The method was immunoSEQ multiplex PCR; TCRdb's version includes in-frame clones alone and lacks a portion of them. Of about 320,000 clones detected, 80% to 90% appear once; the ten largest clones hold about 1.2%. Specimen: peripheral blood. All receptors derive from a woman between 45 and 60 years old with acute or convalescent COVID-19. Each CDR3 is given with its conserved first and last residue. A D gene is named only where the DNA matches it firmly. Expanded clones are given a class, and other clones once, few, many or no size at all.

d_call,clone_size,v_call,j_call,cdr3_aa,cdr3_nt
-,-,TRBV19,TRBJ1-1,CASSIDQGRVDTEAFF,TGTGCCAGTAGTATAGATCAGGGCAGGGTGGACACTGAAGCTTTCTTT
-,-,TRBV19,TRBJ2-2,CASSSGPNTGELFF,TGTGCCAGTAGTAGCGGGCCGAACACCGGGGAGCTGTTTTTT
-,-,TRBV12-5,TRBJ2-2,CASGAPRRTYVNTGELFF,TGTGCTAGTGGGGCTCCAAGAAGGACATACGTGAACACCGGGGAGCTGTTTTTT
-,-,TRBV21-1,TRBJ2-3,CASTKRETRAAASSTDTQYF,TGTGCCAGCACCAAAAGGGAGACCCGGGCGGCAGCGTCTAGCACAGATACGCAGTATTTT
-,-,TRBV29-1,TRBJ2-3,CSVGADYTDTQYF,TGCAGCGTTGGGGCAGATTACACAGATACGCAGTATTTT
-,once,TRBV20-1,TRBJ2-3,CSASGRVVADTQYF,TGCAGTGCTAGTGGCAGGGTCGTGGCAGATACGCAGTATTTT
-,-,TRBV27,TRBJ2-3,CASSSLYGHLSTDTQYF,TGTGCCAGCAGTTCGCTATATGGACACCTTAGCACAGATACGCAGTATTTT
TRBD2,-,TRBV4-3,TRBJ2-7,CASSQRFGLAAPYEQYF,TGCGCCAGCAGCCAGAGATTCGGACTAGCAGCACCCTACGAGCAGTACTTC
TRBD1,once,TRBV19,TRBJ1-1,CATKGQGARVGTEAFF,TGTGCCACCAAAGGACAGGGGGCGCGAGTAGGGACTGAAGCTTTCTTT
TRBD1,-,TRBV9,TRBJ1-1,CASSVATRQGETEAFF,TGTGCCAGCAGCGTAGCCACAAGACAGGGAGAGACTGAAGCTTTCTTT